Sequencing of this T cell receptor (beta chain) was carried out in a study of blood T cell repertoires in COVID-19. Some clones are missing from TCRdb's copy, which holds only in-frame ones; the method was immunoSEQ multiplex PCR. The sample carries 280,000 or so clones, approximately 85% recorded once. Trimming took 9 bases from V and 9 from J, leaving 3 bases between them. CDR1 MNHNY and CDR2 SVGAGI come from the germline V gene (reference sequence). CDR3 size: 8 residues. The source material was peripheral blood. This rearrangement joins TRBV6-6 to TRBJ2-1; the D is unclear. The TCR sequence derives from a human donor in a cohort sampled during active COVID-19. The CDR3, as DNA: TGTGCCAGTCTTGAGCAGTTCTTC. Residues: CASLEQFF.